A few counts support the clone carrying this TCR beta chain. The antigen remains unidentified. Molecular barcoding with unique molecular identifiers was used for the TCRbeta library. TCRdb ran MiXCR on the PCR reads and lists one entry per CDR3 protein. Counted here are hundreds of thousands of distinct CDR3 sequences, 10% to 15% occurring once; the ten biggest clones make up over 2%. Trimming stripped 4 bases from V and 8 bases from J, with 15 bases between. The CDR3 has 13 residues. The germline gives CDR1 DFQATT, CDR2 SNEGSKA (reference sequence). The sample belongs to a study of T-cell reconstitution after alpha-beta-depleted transplantation in children. Findings of the study overall: Recipient T cells and thymic progenitors that survived gave rise to the high TCRbeta diversity observed at day 60 in some patients. At the one-year point after transplant, T-cell counts and TCRbeta diversity were found to come mostly from T cells that had been newly produced.

V is TRBV20-1 and J is TRBJ2-1; D might be TRBD2 (5 bases). The sequence was obtained from a male patient younger than 18 who had a stem cell transplant for acute myeloid leukemia, so the T cells may come from the graft donor. The source was PBMCs, mostly from graft donor cells, collected 360 days after TCRalphabeta/CD19-depleted stem cell transplant. The CDR3 loop is CSATSNGVHEQFF. CDR3 sequence (DNA): TGCAGTGCTACATCGAACGGGGTCCATGAGCAGTTCTTC.